The TCR beta chain described here comes from a study of T cell responses to AZD1222 COVID-19 vaccine. Whole-study results and caveats: Sampling that yielded the repertoires occurred only after the peak T cell response. Spike-specific TCR breadth and depth were elevated following two AZD1222 doses. Only a handful of AZD1222 recipients, six or seven in all, had baseline seropositivity.

Repertoires were generated with immunoSEQ multiplex PCR, while TCRdb's copy carries only in-frame clones and drops some. The sample carries roughly 180,000 clones, 87% recorded once. As regards this clone: Its antigen is as yet unknown.

This CDR3 spans 11 amino acids. The germline gives CDR1 DFQATT, CDR2 SNEGSKA (reference sequence). V was trimmed by 6 bases and J by 7 bases, leaving 10 bases between them. The chain employs TRBV20-1 and TRBJ2-1; D remains ambiguous. This receptor was taken from an adult in good health. The sequencing used peripheral blood, collected on day 0 of MenACWY control vaccination. CDR3 amino acids: CSAPRRNEQFF. CDR3 nucleotide sequence: TGCAGTGCACCTCGTAGGAATGAGCAGTTCTTC.